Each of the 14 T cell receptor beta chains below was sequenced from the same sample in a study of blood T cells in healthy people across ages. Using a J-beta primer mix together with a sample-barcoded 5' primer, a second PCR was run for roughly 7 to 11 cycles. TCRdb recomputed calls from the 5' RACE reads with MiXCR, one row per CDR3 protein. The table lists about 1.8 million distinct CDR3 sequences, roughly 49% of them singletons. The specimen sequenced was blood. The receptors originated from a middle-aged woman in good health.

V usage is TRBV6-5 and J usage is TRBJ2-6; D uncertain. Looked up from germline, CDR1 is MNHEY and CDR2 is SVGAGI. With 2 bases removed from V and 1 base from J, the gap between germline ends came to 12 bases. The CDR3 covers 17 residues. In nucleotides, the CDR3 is TGTGCCAGCAGTTACCAGCAGTTTCTTTCTGGGGCCAACGTCCTGACTTTC. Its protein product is CASSYQQFLSGANVLTF.

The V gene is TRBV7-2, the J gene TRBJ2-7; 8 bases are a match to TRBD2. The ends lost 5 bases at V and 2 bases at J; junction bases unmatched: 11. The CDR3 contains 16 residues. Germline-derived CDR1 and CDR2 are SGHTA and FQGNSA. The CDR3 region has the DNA TGTGCCAGCAGCCGACAGGCTTCGGGACTAGCCTACGAGCAGTACTTC. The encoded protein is CASSRQASGLAYEQYF.

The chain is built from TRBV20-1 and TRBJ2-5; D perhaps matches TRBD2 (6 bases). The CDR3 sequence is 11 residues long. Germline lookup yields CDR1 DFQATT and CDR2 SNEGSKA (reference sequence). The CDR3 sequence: CSRLDQETQYF. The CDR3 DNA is TGCAGCCGACTAGACCAAGAGACCCAGTACTTC.

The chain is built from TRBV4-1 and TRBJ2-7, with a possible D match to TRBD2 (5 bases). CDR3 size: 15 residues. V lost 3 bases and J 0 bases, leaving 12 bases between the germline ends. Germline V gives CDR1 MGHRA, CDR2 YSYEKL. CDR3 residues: CASSHGRGSSYEQYF. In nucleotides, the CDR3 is TGCGCCAGCAGCCACGGACGAGGGAGCTCCTACGAGCAGTACTTC.

The CDR3 DNA reads TGTGCCAGCAGTTCCCCCGCAACAGGGGTGGTCGCAGATACGCAGTATTTT. It codes for CASSSPATGVVADTQYF. The J gene is TRBJ2-3, the V gene TRBV12-3 or TRBV12-4, with TRBD1 matching over 7 bases. Trimming took 4 bases from V and 4 from J; bases not matched to a gene: 14. The CDR3 is 17 residues long.

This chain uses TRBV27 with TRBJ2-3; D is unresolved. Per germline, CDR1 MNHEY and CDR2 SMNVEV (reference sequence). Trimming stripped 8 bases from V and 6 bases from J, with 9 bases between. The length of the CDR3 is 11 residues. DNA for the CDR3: TGTGCCAGCGAACTGGGGGATACGCAGTATTTT. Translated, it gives CASELGDTQYF.

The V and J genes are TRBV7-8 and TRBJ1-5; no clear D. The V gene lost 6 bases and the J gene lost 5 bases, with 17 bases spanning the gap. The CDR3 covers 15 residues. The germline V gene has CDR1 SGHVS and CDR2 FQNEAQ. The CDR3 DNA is TGTGCCAGCAGTCGTTACCACAGCTTCTATCAGCCCCAGCATTTT. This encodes CASSRYHSFYQPQHF.

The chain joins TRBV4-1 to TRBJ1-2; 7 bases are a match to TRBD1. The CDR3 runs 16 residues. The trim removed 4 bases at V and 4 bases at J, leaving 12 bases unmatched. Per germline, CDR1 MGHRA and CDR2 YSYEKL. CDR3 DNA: TGCGCCAGCAGCCCGCCGGGACAGACTGAGAGCTATGGCTACACCTTC. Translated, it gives CASSPPGQTESYGYTF.

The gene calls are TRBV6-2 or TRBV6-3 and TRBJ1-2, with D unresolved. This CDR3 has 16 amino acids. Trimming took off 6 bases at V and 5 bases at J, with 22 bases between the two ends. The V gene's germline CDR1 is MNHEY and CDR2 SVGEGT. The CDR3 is CASSPVFIPEEYGYTF. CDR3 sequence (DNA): TGTGCCAGCAGCCCAGTGTTTATCCCAGAGGAGTATGGCTACACCTTC.

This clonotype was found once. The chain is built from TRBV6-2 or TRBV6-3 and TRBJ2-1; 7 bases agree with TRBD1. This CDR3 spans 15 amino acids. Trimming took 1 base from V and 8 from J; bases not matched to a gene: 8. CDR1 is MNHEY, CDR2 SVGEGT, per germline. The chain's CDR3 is CASSYWGRGRDEQFF. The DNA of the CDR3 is TGTGCCAGCAGTTACTGGGGCAGGGGGAGAGATGAGCAGTTCTTC.

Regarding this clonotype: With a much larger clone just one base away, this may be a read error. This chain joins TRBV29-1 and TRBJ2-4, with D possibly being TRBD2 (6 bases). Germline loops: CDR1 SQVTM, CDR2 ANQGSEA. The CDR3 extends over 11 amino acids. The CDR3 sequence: CGASRSGEQYF. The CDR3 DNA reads TGCGGCGCTTCCCGTTCGGGGGAGCAGTACTTC.

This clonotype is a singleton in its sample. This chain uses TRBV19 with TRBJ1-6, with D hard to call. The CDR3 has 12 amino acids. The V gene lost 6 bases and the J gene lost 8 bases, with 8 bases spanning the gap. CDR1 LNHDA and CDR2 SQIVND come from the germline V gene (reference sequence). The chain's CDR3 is CASRLLDSPLHF. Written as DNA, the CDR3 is TGTGCCAGTAGGCTGTTGGATTCACCCCTCCACTTT.

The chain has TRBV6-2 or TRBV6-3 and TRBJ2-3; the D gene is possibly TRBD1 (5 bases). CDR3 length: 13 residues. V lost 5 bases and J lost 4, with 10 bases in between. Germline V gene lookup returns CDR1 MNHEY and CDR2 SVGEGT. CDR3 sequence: CASSQQVPDTQYF. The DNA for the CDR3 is TGTGCCAGCAGTCAACAGGTTCCAGATACGCAGTATTTT.

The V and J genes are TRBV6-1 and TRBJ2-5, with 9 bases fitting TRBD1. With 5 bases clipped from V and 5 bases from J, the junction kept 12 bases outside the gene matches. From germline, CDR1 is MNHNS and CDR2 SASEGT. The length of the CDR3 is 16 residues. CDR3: CASSPGTGIYRETQYF. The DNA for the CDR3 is TGTGCCAGCAGTCCTGGGACAGGGATTTATCGGGAGACCCAGTACTTC.